A selection of T cell receptor beta chains follows, all from one sample in a study of response to subunit inactivated influenza vaccine. TCRdb reprocessed the RT-PCR reads via MiXCR and lists one record per CDR3 protein. The data hold about 650,000 distinct CDR3 sequences, with about 14% observed a single time. The sequences come from PBMCs from blood, collected approximately 15 days before vaccination. Every receptor here comes from a man between 50 and 59 years old who received an inactivated influenza vaccine. The CDR3 runs from the conserved cysteine through the conserved F or W. Fields, in order: clone size, J gene, V gene, D gene, CDR3 protein, CDR3 DNA. The D gene is left open where the match is weak. Not every row has a clone size; where given, it reads once, few, many or a size class.

clone size: many; J gene: TRBJ2-7; V gene: TRBV29-1; D gene: -; CDR3 protein: CSVASSGPYEQYF; CDR3 DNA: TGCAGCGTTGCGAGCAGCGGCCCTTACGAGCAGTACTTC
clone size: once; J gene: TRBJ1-5; V gene: TRBV29-1; D gene: -; CDR3 protein: CSVAQQSGNQPQHF; CDR3 DNA: TGCAGCGTTGCTCAACAGAGTGGCAATCAGCCCCAGCATTTT
clone size: few; J gene: TRBJ2-7; V gene: TRBV20-1; D gene: TRBD1; CDR3 protein: CSASDRGYSYEQYF; CDR3 DNA: TGCAGTGCTAGCGACAGGGGCTACTCCTACGAGCAGTACTTC
clone size: -; J gene: TRBJ1-2; V gene: TRBV18; D gene: TRBD1; CDR3 protein: CASSRDRLGYTF; CDR3 DNA: TGTGCCAGCTCGAGGGACAGATTAGGCTACACCTTC
clone size: many; J gene: TRBJ2-4; V gene: TRBV7-2; D gene: TRBD1; CDR3 protein: CASSLVGWDSKNIQYF; CDR3 DNA: TGTGCCAGCAGCTTAGTAGGTTGGGACAGCAAAAACATTCAGTACTTC
clone size: many; J gene: TRBJ2-3; V gene: TRBV7-2; D gene: -; CDR3 protein: CASSRDFTDTQYF; CDR3 DNA: TGTGCCAGCAGCCGGGACTTCACAGATACGCAGTATTTT
clone size: -; J gene: TRBJ2-7; V gene: TRBV7-2; D gene: -; CDR3 protein: CASSLARGTYEQYF; CDR3 DNA: TGTGCCAGCAGCTTAGCTCGGGGTACCTACGAGCAGTACTTC
clone size: -; J gene: TRBJ2-3; V gene: TRBV9; D gene: -; CDR3 protein: CASSVAGSEVDTQYF; CDR3 DNA: TGTGCCAGCAGCGTAGCCGGTAGCGAAGTAGATACGCAGTATTTT
clone size: -; J gene: TRBJ2-1; V gene: TRBV5-1; D gene: -; CDR3 protein: CASRATRGEQFF; CDR3 DNA: TGCGCCAGCAGGGCTACGAGGGGTGAGCAGTTCTTC
clone size: many; J gene: TRBJ1-2; V gene: TRBV29-1; D gene: -; CDR3 protein: CSVEDLAQLDGYTF; CDR3 DNA: TGCAGCGTTGAAGATTTAGCACAGTTGGATGGCTACACCTTC
clone size: few; J gene: TRBJ2-2; V gene: TRBV4-1; D gene: TRBD2; CDR3 protein: CASSRERGTGELFF; CDR3 DNA: TGCGCCAGCAGCCGGGAGCGGGGGACCGGGGAGCTGTTTTTT
clone size: -; J gene: TRBJ2-5; V gene: TRBV3-1; D gene: -; CDR3 protein: CASSKGLGTQETQYF; CDR3 DNA: TGTGCCAGCAGCAAGGGACTGGGGACGCAAGAGACCCAGTACTTC
clone size: -; J gene: TRBJ2-5; V gene: TRBV30; D gene: -; CDR3 protein: CACNRDNQETQYF; CDR3 DNA: TGTGCCTGCAACAGAGACAACCAAGAGACCCAGTACTTC
clone size: -; J gene: TRBJ2-3; V gene: TRBV10-1; D gene: -; CDR3 protein: CASSDMGVRDTQYF; CDR3 DNA: TGCGCCAGCAGTGACATGGGCGTGCGGGATACGCAGTATTTT
clone size: few; J gene: TRBJ2-3; V gene: TRBV7-8; D gene: TRBD2; CDR3 protein: CASSSLLADTQYF; CDR3 DNA: TGTGCCAGCAGCTCCTTACTAGCGGATACGCAGTATTTT
clone size: many; J gene: TRBJ1-5; V gene: TRBV15; D gene: -; CDR3 protein: CATSRDLRAVGKGSNQPQHF; CDR3 DNA: TGTGCCACCAGCAGAGACCTCAGGGCAGTGGGGAAAGGCAGCAATCAGCCCCAGCATTTT
clone size: once; J gene: TRBJ1-5; V gene: TRBV28; D gene: -; CDR3 protein: CASSQGHRRPQHF; CDR3 DNA: TGTGCCAGCAGCCAGGGACACCGGAGGCCCCAGCATTTT
clone size: -; J gene: TRBJ2-3; V gene: TRBV7-9; D gene: -; CDR3 protein: CASSLMLPDTQYF; CDR3 DNA: TGTGCCAGCAGCTTGATGCTACCAGATACGCAGTATTTT
clone size: few; J gene: TRBJ1-1; V gene: TRBV6-1; D gene: TRBD1; CDR3 protein: CASSMRTGMLTEAFF; CDR3 DNA: TGTGCCAGCAGTATGAGGACAGGGATGTTAACTGAAGCTTTCTTT
clone size: few; J gene: TRBJ2-3; V gene: TRBV20-1; D gene: TRBD2; CDR3 protein: CSARGAGGSTDTQYF; CDR3 DNA: TGCAGTGCTAGGGGAGCGGGAGGGAGCACAGATACGCAGTATTTT
clone size: many; J gene: TRBJ2-3; V gene: TRBV5-1; D gene: TRBD2; CDR3 protein: CASTWGLAGSIGDTQYF; CDR3 DNA: TGCGCCAGCACCTGGGGACTAGCGGGTTCCATTGGAGATACGCAGTATTTT
clone size: -; J gene: TRBJ1-4; V gene: TRBV20-1; D gene: -; CDR3 protein: CSAVATNEKLFF; CDR3 DNA: TGCAGTGCGGTGGCAACTAATGAAAAACTGTTTTTT
clone size: few; J gene: TRBJ2-2; V gene: TRBV24-1; D gene: TRBD1; CDR3 protein: CATSARDRGDTGELFF; CDR3 DNA: TGTGCCACCAGTGCTAGGGACAGGGGAGACACCGGGGAGCTGTTTTTT
clone size: -; J gene: TRBJ1-2; V gene: TRBV12-3/TRBV12-4; D gene: -; CDR3 protein: CASSSAPGRGYTF; CDR3 DNA: TGTGCCAGCAGTTCTGCCCCGGGACGTGGCTACACCTTC
clone size: few; J gene: TRBJ2-7; V gene: TRBV7-2; D gene: -; CDR3 protein: CASSFQGNPYEQYF; CDR3 DNA: TGTGCCAGCAGCTTTCAGGGGAACCCCTACGAGCAGTACTTC
clone size: -; J gene: TRBJ2-1; V gene: TRBV5-1; D gene: -; CDR3 protein: CASSSGGGHAYNEQFF; CDR3 DNA: TGCGCCAGCAGTAGCGGAGGGGGACATGCCTACAATGAGCAGTTCTTC
clone size: many; J gene: TRBJ2-7; V gene: TRBV12-3/TRBV12-4; D gene: -; CDR3 protein: CARSYRGHSYEQYF; CDR3 DNA: TGTGCCAGGAGTTATCGGGGGCACTCCTACGAGCAGTACTTC
clone size: -; J gene: TRBJ2-5; V gene: TRBV29-1; D gene: -; CDR3 protein: CSVAGPSVQETQYF; CDR3 DNA: TGCAGCGTTGCGGGGCCTAGCGTCCAAGAGACCCAGTACTTC